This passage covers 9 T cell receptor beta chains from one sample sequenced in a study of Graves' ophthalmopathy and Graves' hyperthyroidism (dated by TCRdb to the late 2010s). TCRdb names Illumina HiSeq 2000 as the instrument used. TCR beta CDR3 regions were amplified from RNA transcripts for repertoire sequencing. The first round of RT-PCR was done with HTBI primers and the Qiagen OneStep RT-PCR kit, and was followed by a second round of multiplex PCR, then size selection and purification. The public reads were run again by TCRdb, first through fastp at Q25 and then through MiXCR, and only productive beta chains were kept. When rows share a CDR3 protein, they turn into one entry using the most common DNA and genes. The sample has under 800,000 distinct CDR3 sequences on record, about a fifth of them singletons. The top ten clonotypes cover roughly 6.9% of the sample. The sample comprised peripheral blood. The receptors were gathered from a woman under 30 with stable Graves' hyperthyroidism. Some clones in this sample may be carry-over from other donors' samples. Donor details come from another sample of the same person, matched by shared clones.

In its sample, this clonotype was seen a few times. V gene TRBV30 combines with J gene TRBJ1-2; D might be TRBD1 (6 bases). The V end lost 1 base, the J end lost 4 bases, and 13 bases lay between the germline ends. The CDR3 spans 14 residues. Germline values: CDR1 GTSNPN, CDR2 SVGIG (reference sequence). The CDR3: CAWSDQGFGYGYTF. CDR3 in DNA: TGTGCCTGGAGTGATCAGGGGTTCGGCTATGGCTACACCTTC.

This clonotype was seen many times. CDR3 loop: CASSYSKASDGYTF. DNA of the CDR3: TGTGCCAGCAGTTACTCGAAGGCAAGTGATGGCTACACCTTC. This chain joins TRBV6-5 and TRBJ1-2; no reliable D call. Germline V gives CDR1 MNHEY, CDR2 SVGAGI. The V end lost 0 bases, the J end lost 6 bases, and 11 bases lay between the germline ends. This CDR3 has 14 residues.

The CDR3 DNA is TGTGCCAGCAGTTTATCGTTTAGGCAGCCCCAGCATTTT. Its protein product is CASSLSFRQPQHF. J is TRBJ1-5 and V is TRBV27; D uncertain. The CDR3 totals 13 residues. V was pared by 0 bases and J by 7 bases, with 7 bases between. The germline V gene encodes CDR1 MNHEY and CDR2 SMNVEV (reference sequence).

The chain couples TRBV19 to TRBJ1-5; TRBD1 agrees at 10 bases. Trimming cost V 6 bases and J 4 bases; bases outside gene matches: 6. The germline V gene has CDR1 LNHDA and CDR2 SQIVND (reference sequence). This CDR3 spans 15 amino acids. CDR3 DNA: TGTGCCAGTAGGGGCCGACAGGGGGCGAATCAGCCCCAGCATTTT. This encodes CASRGRQGANQPQHF.

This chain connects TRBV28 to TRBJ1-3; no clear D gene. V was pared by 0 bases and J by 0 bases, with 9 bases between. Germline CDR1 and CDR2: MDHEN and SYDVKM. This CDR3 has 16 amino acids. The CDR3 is CASSLWGRISGNTIYF. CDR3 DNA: TGTGCCAGCAGTTTATGGGGCAGGATCTCTGGAAACACCATATATTTT.

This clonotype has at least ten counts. In DNA, the CDR3 is TGCGCCAGCAAAAATTCCGCGGGGAACACTGAAGCTTTCTTT. It codes for CASKNSAGNTEAFF. The chain recombines TRBV5-1 with TRBJ1-1; D gene unclear. V was trimmed by 6 bases and J by 1 base, leaving 13 bases between them. There are 14 residues in the CDR3. Germline V CDR1 and CDR2: SGHRS, YFSETQ.

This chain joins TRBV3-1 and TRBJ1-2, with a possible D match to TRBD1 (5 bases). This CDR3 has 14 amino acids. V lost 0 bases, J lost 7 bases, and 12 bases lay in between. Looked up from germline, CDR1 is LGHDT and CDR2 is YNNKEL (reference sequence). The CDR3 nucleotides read TGTGCCAGCAGCCAAGAAGGCCAGGGTAGTGGCTACACCTTC. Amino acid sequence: CASSQEGQGSGYTF.

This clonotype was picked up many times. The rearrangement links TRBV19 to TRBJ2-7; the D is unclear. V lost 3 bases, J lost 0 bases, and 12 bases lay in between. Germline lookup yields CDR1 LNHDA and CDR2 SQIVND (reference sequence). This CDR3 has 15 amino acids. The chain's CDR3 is CASSIEDGFSYEQYF. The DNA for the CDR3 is TGTGCCAGTAGTATTGAAGACGGCTTCTCCTACGAGCAGTACTTC.

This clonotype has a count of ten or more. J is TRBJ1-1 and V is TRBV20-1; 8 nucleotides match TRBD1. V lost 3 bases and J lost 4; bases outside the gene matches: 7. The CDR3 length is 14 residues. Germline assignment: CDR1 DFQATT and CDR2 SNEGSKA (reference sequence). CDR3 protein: CSAREDRAVTEAFF. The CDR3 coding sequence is TGCAGTGCTAGGGAGGACAGGGCGGTCACTGAAGCTTTCTTT.